This T cell receptor (beta chain) was recorded in a study of CD8 T cells in Susac syndrome. Germline V gene data show CDR1 as LGHNA and CDR2 as YNFKEQ. The CDR3 contains 17 residues. The trim removed 6 bases at V and 3 bases at J, leaving 12 bases unmatched. After extraction with the RNeasy kit, about 0.5 to 1 ug of the RNA was reverse transcribed using random hexamers. TCRdb re-called the immunoSEQ multiplex PCR reads with MiXCR, one entry per CDR3 protein. This table holds around 130,000 distinct CDR3 sequences, about 95% found once. This receptor was obtained from a human donor with multiple sclerosis. The sample consisted of CD4+ T cells from PBMCs. This rearrangement joins TRBV4-2 to TRBJ2-3; 10 bases agree with TRBD2. This CDR3 reads CASSHGERGGLTDTQYF. The CDR3 bases are TGTGCCAGCAGTCATGGCGAGCGGGGGGGCCTAACAGATACGCAGTATTTT.